This passage covers 16 T cell receptor beta chains from one sample sequenced in a study of T cell repertoires in cytomegalovirus infection. TCRdb independently ran MiXCR on the reads; one entry per CDR3 protein. The table shows roughly 600,000 distinct CDR3 sequences, with less than 25% occurring only once. Sequencing used CD8+ T cells from PBMCs. These receptors were taken from a human donor in good health (CMV status not recorded). Some clones in this sample may be carry-over from other donors' samples.

The chain uses TRBV2 and TRBJ2-2, with TRBD2 as a possible D gene (6 bases). Germline CDR1 reads SNHLY; CDR2 reads FYNNEI. CDR3 length: 12 residues. V lost 8 bases to trimming and J lost 6 bases, with 10 bases between them. CDR3 in DNA: TGTGCCAGCGGGACTTACCCCGGGGAGCTGTTTTTT. It encodes CASGTYPGELFF.

The rearrangement links TRBV28 to TRBJ1-5; D gene unclear. The V gene's germline CDR1 is MDHEN and CDR2 SYDVKM. Trimming cost V 7 bases and J 9 bases, with 28 bases left between them. The CDR3 sequence is 17 residues long. As DNA, the CDR3 is TGTGCCAGCACCCCCCGGACCTGGGAGGTATTATTGGGGCCCCAGCATTTT. Its translation is CASTPRTWEVLLGPQHF.

The chain carries TRBV7-6 and TRBJ1-3, with D unclear. V lost 7 bases and J 1 base, leaving 11 bases between the germline ends. CDR1 is SGHVS and CDR2 is FNYEAQ in the germline V gene. The CDR3 spans 14 residues. CDR3 coding DNA: TGTGCCAGCACCGACGGAGGGTCTGGAAACACCATATATTTT. Translation: CASTDGGSGNTIYF.

This clonotype was detected many times. J is TRBJ1-1 and V is TRBV7-6; no reliable D call. The germline gives CDR1 SGHVS, CDR2 FNYEAQ. This CDR3 spans 16 amino acids. The V and J ends lost 1 base and 0 bases respectively, with 12 bases between them. CDR3: CASSLVSDLMNTEAFF. CDR3 DNA: TGTGCCAGCAGCTTAGTCTCGGACCTTATGAACACTGAAGCTTTCTTT.

This clonotype was observed a few times. The rearrangement uses TRBV7-9 and TRBJ2-7, with D possibly TRBD2 on 7 matching bases. The CDR3 totals 15 residues. The germline V and J ends were trimmed by 4 bases and 6 bases, with 19 bases remaining between them. Germline V gene lookup returns CDR1 SEHNR and CDR2 FQNEAQ (reference sequence). The CDR3 DNA reads TGTGCCAGCAGCTGGAATTGGGCGGGGGCGAGCGAGCAGTACGTC. This encodes CASSWNWAGASEQYV.

In this sample, this clonotype turned up a few times. The chain employs TRBV6-6 and TRBJ2-7, with D uncertain. Per the germline V gene, CDR1 is MNHNY and CDR2 is SVGAGI (reference sequence). V was trimmed by 1 base and J by 3 bases, leaving 4 bases between them. CDR3 length: 12 residues. CDR3 region: CASSYLRYEQYF. CDR3 in DNA: TGTGCCAGCAGTTACTTGCGCTACGAGCAGTACTTC.

The chain combines TRBV7-8 with TRBJ1-4; D gene ambiguous. Trimming left V 8 bases short and J 1 base short, with 14 bases between. Germline CDR1 is SGHVS and CDR2 is FQNEAQ. The CDR3 is made up of 15 amino acids. CDR3 bases: TGTGCCAGCCGGGCTTCCGGAGTAACTAATGAAAAACTGTTTTTT. It translates to CASRASGVTNEKLFF.

The V gene is TRBV6-2 or TRBV6-3, the J gene TRBJ2-1, with 8 bases identical to TRBD2. This CDR3 region has 15 residues. CDR1 is MNHEY, CDR2 SVGEGT, per germline. The ends lost 2 bases at V and 5 bases at J; junction bases unmatched: 5. CDR3 in DNA: TGTGCCAGCAGTTACATAGCGGGGTATAACAATGAGCAGTTCTTC. This gives the protein CASSYIAGYNNEQFF.

As DNA, the CDR3 is TGTGCCAGTCTCACAGGAAAACGTGAAGCTTTCTTT. It yields the protein CASLTGKREAFF. V usage is TRBV2 and J usage is TRBJ1-1; possibly TRBD1 for D (5 bases). In germline, CDR1 is SNHLY, CDR2 FYNNEI. The CDR3 totals 12 residues. Trimming removed 9 bases from V and 7 bases from J, with 15 bases in between.

This clonotype was recorded a few times. The chain is built from TRBV5-6 and TRBJ2-2; 11 bases are shared with TRBD2. The CDR3 is 17 residues long. The germline CDR1 and CDR2 sequences are SGHDT and YYEEEE. Losses at the gene ends were 3 bases for V and 3 bases for J; bases not matched to a gene: 7. CDR3 DNA: TGTGCCAGCAGCTCCGGGACTAGCGGACCTTACACCGGGGAGCTGTTTTTT. As protein: CASSSGTSGPYTGELFF.

The table lists this clonotype with a few counts. The rearrangement links TRBV6-5 to TRBJ2-1; D perhaps matches TRBD1 (5 bases). The CDR3 is 13 amino acids. Trimming took 3 bases from V and 3 from J, leaving 6 bases between them. Germline CDR1 reads MNHEY; CDR2 reads SVGAGI. This chain's CDR3 is CASSYTGYNEQFF. Here the CDR3 DNA reads TGTGCCAGCAGTTATACAGGCTACAATGAGCAGTTCTTC.

This clonotype was counted many times. The gene calls are TRBV12-3 or TRBV12-4 and TRBJ1-5; perhaps TRBD1 as D (6 bases). The V gene lost 1 base and the J gene lost 1 base, with 11 bases spanning the gap. This CDR3 has 16 amino acids. CDR3 DNA sequence: TGTGCCAGCAGTTTAGGAGGGGGGGACAGCAATCAGCCCCAGCATTTT. Protein product: CASSLGGGDSNQPQHF.

This clonotype was counted between two and nine times. The genes are TRBV27 and TRBJ2-3; the match to TRBD2 covers 9 bases. Trimming took 4 bases from V and 0 from J; bases not matched to a gene: 17. Germline lookup yields CDR1 MNHEY and CDR2 SMNVEV (reference sequence). The CDR3 is 20 residues long. CDR3 in amino acids: CASSSQTSGPPSFSTDTQYF. The CDR3 nucleotides read TGTGCCAGCAGTTCCCAGACTAGCGGCCCACCTTCTTTTAGCACAGATACGCAGTATTTT.

This clonotype has only a few counts. The V gene is TRBV10-2, the J gene TRBJ2-1; D call uncertain. Trimming removed 8 bases at V and 1 base at J, with 9 bases between. This CDR3 spans 13 amino acids. Germline values: CDR1 WSHSY, CDR2 SAAADI. DNA of the CDR3: TGCGCCAGCCTAGACGCATCCTACAATGAGCAGTTCTTC. This gives the protein CASLDASYNEQFF.

This clonotype was found many times. This chain joins TRBV7-2 and TRBJ2-7; D might be TRBD2 (5 bases). CDR3 length: 14 amino acids. V shed 2 bases and J shed 4 bases, with 12 bases lying between them. CDR1 and CDR2 (germline): SGHTA, FQGNSA. The CDR3: CASSLLGVGYEQYF. The DNA of the CDR3 is TGTGCCAGCAGCTTACTCGGGGTAGGGTACGAGCAGTACTTC.

This clonotype was detected only once. A much larger clonotype is one base distant, so this may be a read error. V and J are TRBV7-2 and TRBJ1-1, with D hard to call. CDR1 and CDR2 from the germline V gene are SGHTA and FQGNSA. The CDR3 sequence is 15 residues long. Trimming removed 1 base from V and 2 bases from J, with 11 bases in between. CDR3 amino acids: CASSLVSGPNTEAFF. The CDR3, as DNA: TGTGCCAGCAGCTTAGTTTCCGGACCTAACACTGAAGCTTTCTTT.